This T cell receptor (beta chain) appears in the sequencing data of a study of T cell repertoires in cytomegalovirus infection. TCRdb re-derived calls from the reads in MiXCR, one entry per CDR3 protein. The sample consists of some 940,000 distinct CDR3 sequences, approximately 31% of them appearing once. There are 14 residues in the CDR3. V was pared by 4 bases and J by 7 bases, with 14 bases between. In germline, CDR1 is LNHDA, CDR2 SQIVND (reference sequence). For this clonotype: Its specificity is unknown.

This chain connects TRBV19 to TRBJ2-1, with D perhaps TRBD1 or TRBD2 (6 bases each). The sample in question was cultured CD8+ T cells from PBMCs, obtained from culture after CMV antigen stimulation. The source is a human donor in good health (CMV status not recorded). Some clones in this sample may be carry-over from other donors' samples. The CDR3 DNA reads as TGTGCCAGTAGTAGGCAGGAAGGGGGGAATGAGCAGTTCTTC. This gives the protein CASSRQEGGNEQFF.